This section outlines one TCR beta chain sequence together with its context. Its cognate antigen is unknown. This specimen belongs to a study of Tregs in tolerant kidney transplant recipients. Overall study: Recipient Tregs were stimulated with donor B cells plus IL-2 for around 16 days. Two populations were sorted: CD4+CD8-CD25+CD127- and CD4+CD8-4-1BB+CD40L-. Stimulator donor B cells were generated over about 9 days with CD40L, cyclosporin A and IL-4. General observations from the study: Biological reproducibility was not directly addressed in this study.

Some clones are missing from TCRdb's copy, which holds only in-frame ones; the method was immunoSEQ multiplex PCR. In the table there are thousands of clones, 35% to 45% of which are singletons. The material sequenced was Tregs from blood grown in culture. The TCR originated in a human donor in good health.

DNA of the CDR3: TGTGCCAGCAGCTCCCGGGCCCGATCTTACGTCTATGGCTACACCTTC. Protein product: CASSSRARSYVYGYTF. The chain combines TRBV7-8 with TRBJ1-2, with D unresolved. Deletions cut 4 bases from V and 4 bases from J, with 19 bases between. This CDR3 is built from 16 residues. Germline CDR1 and CDR2: SGHVS and FQNEAQ.